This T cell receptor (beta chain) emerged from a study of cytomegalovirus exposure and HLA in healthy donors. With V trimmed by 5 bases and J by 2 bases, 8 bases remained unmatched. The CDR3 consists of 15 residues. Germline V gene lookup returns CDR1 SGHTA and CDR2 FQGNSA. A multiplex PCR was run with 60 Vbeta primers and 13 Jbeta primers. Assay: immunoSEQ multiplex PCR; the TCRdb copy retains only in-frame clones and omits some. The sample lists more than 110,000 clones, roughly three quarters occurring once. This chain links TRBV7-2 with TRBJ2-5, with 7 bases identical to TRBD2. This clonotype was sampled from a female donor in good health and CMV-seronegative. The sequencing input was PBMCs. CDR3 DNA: TGTGCCAGCAGCACGAACGGGGGGAAACAAGAGACCCAGTACTTC. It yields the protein CASSTNGGKQETQYF.